Below, 26 T cell receptor beta chains from the same sample are listed, as sequenced in a study of shared T cell receptors in the human thymus. The method was immunoSEQ multiplex PCR; TCRdb's version includes in-frame clones alone and lacks a portion of them. The sample has around 340,000 clones, 85% to 95% seen once. The sequenced sample consisted of thymocytes. The receptor source for this set is a human donor.

V and J are TRBV6-4 and TRBJ2-3, with 13 bases that match TRBD2. The CDR3 is made up of 18 amino acids. Germline loops: CDR1 MRHNA, CDR2 SNTAGT. The V segment lost 2 bases and the J segment 0 bases; nucleotides outside the gene matches: 5. CDR3 DNA sequence: TGTGCCAGCAGTGACGGGACTAGCGGGATCACTAGCACAGATACGCAGTATTTT. Translation: CASSDGTSGITSTDTQYF.

The CDR3 nucleotides read TGTGCTAGTGCCACTTCGAGCTCTGGAAACACCATATATTTT. This sequence encodes CASATSSSGNTIYF. The chain carries TRBV12-5 and TRBJ1-3, with no clear D. There are 14 residues in the CDR3. CDR1 and CDR2 from the germline V gene are LGHNT and FRNRAP. The V and J ends lost 7 bases and 0 bases respectively, with 10 bases between them. Filled out from reference TRBV12-5 and TRBJ1-3, the complete variable domain reads DARVTQTPRHKVTEMGQEVTMRCQPILGHNTVFWYRQTMMQGLELLAYFRNRAPLDDSGMPKDRFSAEMPDATLATLKIQPSEPRDSAVYFCASATSSSGNTIYFGEGSWLTVV.

The gene calls are TRBV15 and TRBJ2-3; a weak D match, TRBD2 (6 bases). Germline loops: CDR1 LNHNV, CDR2 YYDKDF (reference sequence). This CDR3 has 15 residues. V was clipped by 5 bases and J by 2 bases, with 14 bases between them. The CDR3 loop is CATSPSGHPTDTQYF. The CDR3 DNA reads as TGTGCCACCAGCCCAAGCGGGCACCCCACAGATACGCAGTATTTT.

The chain couples TRBV27 to TRBJ1-2; D may be TRBD1 (5 bases). Germline CDR1 is MNHEY and CDR2 is SMNVEV (reference sequence). This CDR3 has 13 residues. Trimming pared 3 bases from V and 7 bases from J, leaving 12 bases between. CDR3 DNA sequence: TGTGCCAGCAGTTTTTTATCGGGGGGTGGCTACACCTTC. Translation: CASSFLSGGGYTF.

J is TRBJ2-2 and V is TRBV30; no clear D. Germline-derived CDR1 and CDR2 are GTSNPN and SVGIG (reference sequence). V was pared by 2 bases and J by 7 bases, with 11 bases between. CDR3 length: 13 residues. CDR3 sequence (DNA): TGTGCCTGGAGTCGTAATCCCGGCGGGGAGCTGTTTTTT. Protein: CAWSRNPGGELFF.

This clone was counted a few times. The chain couples TRBV15 to TRBJ2-1; the match to TRBD2 covers 11 bases. V lost 6 bases to trimming and J lost 7 bases; unmatched junction nucleotides: 20. The length of the CDR3 is 19 residues. CDR1 and CDR2 from the germline V gene are LNHNV and YYDKDF (reference sequence). The CDR3 coding sequence is TGTGCCACCAGTCCAGCCGGGTCCTATAGCGGGAGGGCCCTGAATGAGCAGTTCTTC. Translating it yields CATSPAGSYSGRALNEQFF.

V usage is TRBV30 and J usage is TRBJ2-1; D not certain. V was cut by 5 bases and J by 5 bases, with 16 bases left in between. CDR1 and CDR2 from the germline V gene are GTSNPN and SVGIG (reference sequence). This CDR3 is 14 amino acids long. The CDR3: CAWCPSGPHNEQFF. In DNA, the CDR3 is TGTGCCTGGTGCCCGAGTGGCCCTCACAATGAGCAGTTCTTC.

CDR3 sequence reads: CASSLLSSGITDTQYF. The CDR3 coding sequence is TGTGCCAGCAGCTTATTGTCTAGCGGGATAACAGATACGCAGTATTTT. The rearrangement joins TRBV7-9 to TRBJ2-3; the match to TRBD2 covers 9 bases. Per germline, CDR1 SEHNR and CDR2 FQNEAQ (reference sequence). V was clipped by 2 bases and J by 3 bases; unmatched bases: 6. The CDR3 loop spans 16 amino acids.

The rearrangement uses TRBV6-5 and TRBJ1-4; D perhaps matches TRBD1 (6 bases). The V gene lost 7 bases and the J gene lost 4 bases, with 13 bases spanning the gap. CDR1 and CDR2 from the germline V gene are MNHEY and SVGAGI. This CDR3 is 14 amino acids long. CDR3 amino acids: CASNHGQNNEKLFF. DNA of the CDR3: TGTGCCAGCAACCACGGACAGAATAATGAAAAACTGTTTTTT.

V is TRBV6-4 and J is TRBJ1-2; unclear D gene. Per germline, CDR1 MRHNA and CDR2 SNTAGT. The CDR3 length is 16 residues. V gave up 1 base and J gave up 8 bases, with 20 bases separating them. CDR3 sequence (DNA): TGTGCCAGCAGTGACTACCTCGGGGTGAGCGGTTTAGGCTACACCTTC. This translates into CASSDYLGVSGLGYTF.

The rearrangement uses TRBV7-3 and TRBJ2-3; unclear D gene. The CDR3 is 13 amino acids. Trimming shortened V by 4 bases and J by 3 bases, and 8 bases separated the two germline ends. Germline CDR1 reads SGHTA; CDR2 reads FQGTGA. CDR3 amino acids: CASSSPSTDTQYF. In nucleotides, the CDR3 is TGTGCCAGCAGCTCTCCCTCTACAGATACGCAGTATTTT.

This chain uses TRBV5-6 with TRBJ2-5; a weak D match, TRBD1 (5 bases). The CDR3 is 15 residues long. V was clipped by 1 base and J by 5 bases, with 15 bases between them. CDR1 is SGHDT, CDR2 YYEEEE, per germline. Written as DNA, the CDR3 is TGTGCCAGCAGCTTGTATCAGGGTTTCAAGGAGACCCAGTACTTC. Protein product: CASSLYQGFKETQYF. Complete variable domain (other parts from reference TRBV5-6 and TRBJ2-5): DAGVTQSPTHLIKTRGQQVTLRCSPKSGHDTVSWYQQALGQGPQFIFQYYEEEERQRGNFPDRFSGHQFPNYSSELNVNALLLGDSALYLCASSLYQGFKETQYFGPGTRLLVL.

On this clone: A read error may account for a junction end that differs from germline. CDR3 sequence reads: CASSSPLVGGPYEKYF. CDR3 DNA: TGTGCCAGCAGTTCCCCCCTAGTGGGAGGGCCCTACGAGAAGTACTTC. The gene calls are TRBV28 and TRBJ2-7; 7 nucleotides match TRBD2. The CDR3 has 16 residues. Germline V CDR1 and CDR2: MDHEN, SYDVKM.

The chain combines TRBV7-3 with TRBJ2-3; 10 nucleotides line up with TRBD2. The J segment lost 3 bases and the V segment lost 3 bases, leaving 18 bases of the junction unmatched. The CDR3 extends over 20 amino acids. Germline CDR1 reads SGHTA; CDR2 reads FQGTGA. The CDR3 protein is CASSLRRLASGSRMTDTQYF. The CDR3 DNA sequence: TGTGCCAGCAGCTTGAGAAGATTGGCTAGCGGGAGCAGGATGACAGATACGCAGTATTTT. The full variable domain, with the rest looked up from reference TRBV7-3 and TRBJ2-3, is GAGVSQTPSNKVTEKGKYVELRCDPISGHTALYWYRQSLGQGPEFLIYFQGTGAADDSGLPNDRFFAVRPEGSVSTLKIQRTERGDSAVYLCASSLRRLASGSRMTDTQYFGPGTRLTVL.

This sequence joins TRBV28 and TRBJ2-7, with D possibly being TRBD2 (5 bases). Looked up from germline, CDR1 is MDHEN and CDR2 is SYDVKM. Trimming took off 10 bases at V and 3 bases at J, with 28 bases between the two ends. The CDR3 is made up of 17 amino acids. Here the CDR3 DNA reads TGTGCCACCGGCGGGTCCATTCAGCCTCACTTGGGCTACGAGCAGTACTTC. Its protein is CATGGSIQPHLGYEQYF. The variable domain in full, with the rest retrieved from reference TRBV28 and TRBJ2-7, is DVKVTQSSRYLVKRTGEKVFLECVQDMDHENMFWYRQDPGLGLRLIYFSYDVKMKEKGDIPEGYSVSREKKERFSLILESASTNQTSMYLCATGGSIQPHLGYEQYFGPGTRLTVT.

The V and J genes are TRBV5-6 and TRBJ2-1; D ambiguous. Germline V gives CDR1 SGHDT, CDR2 YYEEEE. V shed 5 bases and J shed 0 bases, with 12 bases lying between them. The CDR3 is made up of 15 amino acids. The DNA for the CDR3 is TGTGCCAGCAGACCCAATAGGCCCTCCTACAATGAGCAGTTCTTC. It yields the protein CASRPNRPSYNEQFF.

This sequence joins TRBV7-8 and TRBJ2-1, with 12 nucleotides matching TRBD2. Germline CDR1 SGHVS, CDR2 FQNEAQ. The V and J ends lost 2 bases and 6 bases, in that order; junction bases with no gene match: 8. The CDR3 spans 17 residues. The CDR3 nucleotides are TGTGCCAGCAGCTTATACGGGGGGACTAGCGGGTGCAATGAGCAGTTCTTC. Encoded protein: CASSLYGGTSGCNEQFF.

V and J are TRBV30 and TRBJ2-3; TRBD2 agrees at 7 bases. CDR1 and CDR2 (germline): GTSNPN, SVGIG (reference sequence). V was pared by 2 bases and J by 4 bases, with 9 bases of the junction left unmatched. The CDR3 is made up of 15 amino acids. CDR3 sequence (DNA): TGTGCCTGGAGTTTGCGCGGGAGAGGTCCAGATACGCAGTATTTT. This encodes CAWSLRGRGPDTQYF.

This rearrangement joins TRBV19 to TRBJ2-2; 13 bases map to TRBD2. The trim removed 5 bases at V and 2 bases at J, leaving 5 bases unmatched. Germline-derived CDR1 and CDR2 are LNHDA and SQIVND (reference sequence). The CDR3 totals 17 residues. The CDR3 DNA reads TGTGCCAGTAGTCATAGGACTAGCGGGAGTAACACCGGGGAGCTGTTTTTT. It encodes CASSHRTSGSNTGELFF.

The chain links TRBV28 to TRBJ2-6, with D unclear. Trimming removed 4 bases at V and 7 bases at J, with 11 bases between. Germline V gene data show CDR1 as MDHEN and CDR2 as SYDVKM. CDR3 length: 14 amino acids. The chain's CDR3 is CASSSLLLANVLTF. DNA of the CDR3: TGTGCCAGCAGTTCTCTCCTACTCGCCAACGTCCTGACTTTC.

The chain uses TRBV6-1 and TRBJ2-7; 9 positions agree with TRBD2. Per germline, CDR1 MNHNS and CDR2 SASEGT. The length of the CDR3 is 16 residues. J lost 4 bases, V lost 3 bases, and 10 bases had no gene match. As DNA, the CDR3 is TGTGCCAGCAGTGATTCCCCGGGCCTAGCGGGGTACGAGCAGTACTTC. This sequence encodes CASSDSPGLAGYEQYF.

Concerning this clone: Additional DNA sequences in this sample encode the identical CDR3. The chain couples TRBV28 to TRBJ2-7, with 7 positions matching TRBD1. The V gene end was trimmed by 4 bases and the J gene end by 4 bases; junction bases not matched to a gene: 4. Germline CDR1 and CDR2: MDHEN and SYDVKM. The CDR3 covers 13 residues. The CDR3 nucleotides are TGTGCCAGCAGTTCCGGGACAGATTACGAGCAGTACTTC. Residues: CASSSGTDYEQYF.

The chain is built from TRBV11-2 and TRBJ1-2; D is unclear. The CDR3 length is 12 residues. Trimming took 0 bases from V and 4 from J, leaving 3 bases between them. Germline V gene lookup returns CDR1 SGHAT and CDR2 FQNNGV. CDR3 DNA sequence: TGTGCCAGCAGCTTAGATAGCTATGGCTACACCTTC. Amino acid sequence: CASSLDSYGYTF.

The chain is built from TRBV19 and TRBJ1-2; D is ambiguous. The CDR3 runs 15 residues. Deletions cut 7 bases from V and 8 bases from J, with 23 bases between. Germline CDR1 is LNHDA and CDR2 is SQIVND (reference sequence). This CDR3 is CASTSSGRPREGYTF. The CDR3 DNA reads TGTGCCAGTACCTCCTCAGGACGGCCCCGTGAGGGCTACACCTTC.

V is TRBV28 and J is TRBJ2-5; 9 bases line up with TRBD2. Germline V gene data show CDR1 as MDHEN and CDR2 as SYDVKM. The length of the CDR3 is 16 residues. After removal of 5 bases from V and 5 bases from J, the junction contained 12 bases not matched to a gene. CDR3 sequence: CASSPGLAGVGETQYF. The CDR3 coding sequence is TGTGCCAGCAGTCCGGGACTAGCCGGGGTTGGGGAGACCCAGTACTTC.

CDR3 protein: CASSSGLFGAYEQYF. The DNA of the CDR3 is TGTGCCAGCAGCTCCGGTCTATTCGGGGCCTACGAGCAGTACTTC. The chain couples TRBV6-5 to TRBJ2-7, with D perhaps matching TRBD2 (5 bases). Germline loops: CDR1 MNHEY, CDR2 SVGAGI. Trimming cost V 6 bases and J 2 bases, with 17 bases left between them. This CDR3 is 15 amino acids long.